Listed below are T cell receptor beta chains from one sample, sequenced in a study of T cell repertoires in cytomegalovirus infection. TCRdb recomputed calls from the reads with MiXCR, one row per CDR3 protein. The table includes 250,000 or so distinct CDR3 sequences, less than 9.5% detected once. Material for sequencing was PBMCs. These receptors all stem from a human donor in good health (CMV status not recorded). Some clones in this sample may be carry-over from other donors' samples. Each CDR3 is given with its conserved first and last residue. The listing skips clone size in some rows; elsewhere it reads once, few, many or a size class.

TRBV6-6	NA	CASSLRGSTNEKLFF
TRBV11-2	many	CASSSRVERLTGTVQTQYF
TRBV18	few	CASLLRGASTDTQYF
TRBV25-1	NA	CASNFAGANVLTF
TRBV20-1	NA	CSASRGQGAASNSPLHF
TRBV15	few	CATSRGGVEGTNQPQHF
TRBV7-2	many	CASSRGDYTGELFF
TRBV11-2	NA	CASSLTRSMGGTQYF
TRBV7-2	many	CASSFTQVAAFF
TRBV7-6	many	CASSLVASTEAFF
TRBV24-1	few	CATTPTAGDTQYF
TRBV29-1	few	CSAGEGKLFF
TRBV11-2	many	CASLVAGGYGYTF
TRBV7-2	many	CASSPTRAVAAFF
TRBV7-2	many	CASSPGQGRTGELFF
TRBV5-6	many	CASSLMSRNEKLFF
TRBV7-2	many	CASSLMGRRADTQYF
TRBV7-2	many	CASSPGATYGYTF
TRBV20-1	NA	CSAREFLNYGYTF
TRBV7-2	many	CVTIGLAGGEDTQYF
TRBV25-1	few	CASSQGKLQAFF
TRBV7-6	many	CASSPDTYEQYF
TRBV7-8	many	CASSAGSGLVYTF
TRBV7-2	many	CASSSRGQGTEAFF
TRBV28	many	CASTATSGAYNEQFF
TRBV7-8	many	CASSLIAEPNYGYTF
TRBV12-3/TRBV12-4	many	CASLSGRGQPQHF
TRBV7-3	many	CASSPPGLSTGELFF
TRBV7-2	many	CASSSGTGGNYGYTF
TRBV7-8	many	CASSLAQYNSPLHF
TRBV7-2	many	CASSRDLAGVYEQYF
TRBV19	many	CASSLDTISYNEQFF
TRBV19	few	CASSIGGATNYGYTF
TRBV29-1	many	CSVGDTGKGSIGYTF
TRBV4-3	NA	CASSQDRADYYGYTF
TRBV15	many	CATSRGESRNTEAFF
TRBV3-1	NA	CAVRTGLGTEAFF
TRBV20-1	NA	CSSWRPGDYGYTF
TRBV3-1	NA	CASSQGLAAYEQYF
TRBV12-3/TRBV12-4	many	CASSPAGTGGGYTF
TRBV12-3/TRBV12-4	few	CASQGNPGELFF
TRBV7-8	many	CASRPEGSRQETQYF
TRBV7-2	many	CASGTGVWNQPQHF
TRBV19	NA	CASTGQGSTDTQYF
TRBV20-1	NA	CSARTSGSGHSPLHF
TRBV7-2	many	CASRPGGMSNQPQHF
TRBV7-8	many	CASSLLAGGPRDTQYF
TRBV7-9	many	CASSPFGTHSYNEQFF
TRBV3-1	few	CASSHPTRPRKGYTF
TRBV19	many	CASPRNPGTGRSIMNTEAFF
TRBV25-1	few	CASRQGDEQYF
TRBV20-1	NA	CSARDPSLAGGHTDTQYF
TRBV7-6	many	CASSLQVLAQNTEAFF
TRBV25-1	many	CASSEGQGALGANVLTF
TRBV7-2	many	CASSLTGTGVYNEQFF
TRBV12-3/TRBV12-4	many	CASKSPGLAASYNEQFF
TRBV4-3	many	CASSQAPQGSRTEAFF
TRBV7-9	NA	CASTTGLADTDTQYF
TRBV7-2	many	CASSPRTGGAGSNGYTF
TRBV5-1	many	CASTPGDFGYGYTF